This T cell receptor (beta chain) was found in a study of cytomegalovirus exposure and HLA in healthy donors. The study sampled nominally healthy donors, though unrecorded immune exposures were likely. The PCR contained 60 Vbeta and 13 Jbeta primers. Profiling relied on immunoSEQ multiplex PCR, and the TCRdb table lists in-frame clones only, not all of them. The sample holds 100,000 to 150,000 clones; about 84% are singletons and the top ten take under 4.5%. The source is a man in his late teens or twenties in good health and CMV-seropositive. Material: PBMCs.

The CDR3 reads CASSQTGTSGSDEQFF. The CDR3 DNA sequence: TGCGCCAGCAGCCAAACCGGGACTAGCGGGAGCGATGAGCAGTTCTTC. The chain recombines TRBV4-3 with TRBJ2-1; TRBD2 aligns across 14 bases. Trimming removed 2 bases from V and 8 bases from J; junction bases left unmatched: 5. Germline loops: CDR1 LGHNA, CDR2 YSLEER. CDR3 length equals 16 residues.